In this sample, the clone carrying this T cell receptor beta chain turned up once. The entry originates in a study of technical replicates of blood from a handful of donors. Germline lookup yields CDR1 SGDLS and CDR2 YYNGEE. J lost 5 bases, V lost 2 bases, and 4 bases had no gene match. There are 14 residues in the CDR3. Generated by immunoSEQ multiplex PCR, the TCRdb table keeps only in-frame clones and is missing some. This table holds about 50,000 clones, more than 90% found once. J is TRBJ1-3 and V is TRBV9; TRBD1 agrees at 7 bases. Sequencing input: PBMCs. The clonotype was recovered from a human donor in good health. Some clones in this sample may be carry-over from other donors' samples. The CDR3 region is CASSVTGERNTIYF. CDR3 coding DNA: TGTGCCAGCAGCGTTACAGGGGAGCGAAACACCATATATTTT.